This paragraph reports one TCR beta chain. Its antigen is unidentified. This entry is derived from a study of T cell responses to AZD1222 COVID-19 vaccine. Notes on the study in general: A rise in Spike-specific TCR breadth and depth followed two AZD1222 doses. Donors skewed white British and female; clonal diversity was possibly underestimated.

Clones were read by immunoSEQ multiplex PCR, and TCRdb kept only the in-frame ones, dropping some. Among 180,000 or so clones listed, about 88% were seen once. The CDR3 totals 14 residues. The V gene's germline CDR1 is SGHNT and CDR2 YYREEE (reference sequence). J was trimmed by 8 bases and V by 4 bases; bases with no gene match: 11. The sequence derives from an adult who received the AZD1222 COVID-19 vaccine. This specimen was peripheral blood, taken 28 days after the second AZD1222 dose. The chain carries TRBV5-4 and TRBJ1-2, with 7 bases aligning to TRBD1. The CDR3 DNA follows: TGTGCCAGCAGCCTACCACAGGGGAAGGAGGGCTACACCTTC. It specifies CASSLPQGKEGYTF.